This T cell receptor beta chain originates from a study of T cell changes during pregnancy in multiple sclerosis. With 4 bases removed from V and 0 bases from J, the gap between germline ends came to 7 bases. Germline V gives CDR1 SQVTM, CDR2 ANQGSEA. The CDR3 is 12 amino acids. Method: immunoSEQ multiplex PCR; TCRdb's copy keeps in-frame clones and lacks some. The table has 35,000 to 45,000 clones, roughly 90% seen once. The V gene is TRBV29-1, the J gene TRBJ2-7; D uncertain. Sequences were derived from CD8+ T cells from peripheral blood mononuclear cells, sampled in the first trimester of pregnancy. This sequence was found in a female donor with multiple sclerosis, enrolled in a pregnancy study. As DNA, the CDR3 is TGCAGCGTTGTAGCCCACTCCTACGAGCAGTACTTC. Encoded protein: CSVVAHSYEQYF.